The subject of this entry is one TCR beta chain. This sample was taken from a study of blood T cell repertoires in COVID-19. Background on the study: Samples came from the United States, Italy and Spain, spanning acute and convalescent COVID-19. T cells, B-cell-depleted T cells, or PBMCs supplied cDNA or gDNA.

Researchers sorted participants into cohorts using their self-reported clinical history. Measured with immunoSEQ multiplex PCR; TCRdb has only the in-frame clones, and not every one. This sample has 210,000 or so clones, with roughly 85% found just once. The junction had 5 bases not matched to a gene; V was cut back by 3 bases and J by 6 bases. This CDR3 has 14 residues. The germline CDR1 and CDR2 sequences are SGHKS and YYEKEE (reference sequence). This rearrangement joins TRBV5-5 to TRBJ1-5; 8 bases fit TRBD1. The material sequenced was PBMCs or T cells enriched from blood (not recorded which). The TCR originated in a woman aged 45 to 65 who had been exposed to COVID-19. The CDR3 DNA sequence: TGTGCCAGCAGCTATCAGGGGGCGGTTCAGCCCCAGCATTTT. It translates to CASSYQGAVQPQHF.